This T cell receptor beta chain was obtained from a study of T-cell memory formation after mild COVID-19. In its sample, this clonotype was seen a few times. Germline V CDR1 and CDR2: SGHNT, YYREEE (reference sequence). With 2 bases removed from V and 6 bases from J, the gap between germline ends came to 15 bases. This CDR3 contains 15 residues. TCRdb re-derived calls from the 5' RACE reads in MiXCR, one entry per CDR3 protein. The data show approximately 340,000 distinct CDR3 sequences, 10% to 15% seen once. The sample comprised PBMCs or a T cell subset sorted from them (not recorded which). V gene TRBV5-4 combines with J gene TRBJ2-1, with D maybe TRBD1 (5 bases). This receptor was taken from a man between 18 and 35 years old who had mild COVID-19 (a few samples of this study predate the infection). Cell type and time point are not known. Here the CDR3 reads CASSFWGLVGNEQFF. The CDR3, as DNA: TGTGCCAGCAGCTTCTGGGGCTTGGTAGGCAATGAGCAGTTCTTC.